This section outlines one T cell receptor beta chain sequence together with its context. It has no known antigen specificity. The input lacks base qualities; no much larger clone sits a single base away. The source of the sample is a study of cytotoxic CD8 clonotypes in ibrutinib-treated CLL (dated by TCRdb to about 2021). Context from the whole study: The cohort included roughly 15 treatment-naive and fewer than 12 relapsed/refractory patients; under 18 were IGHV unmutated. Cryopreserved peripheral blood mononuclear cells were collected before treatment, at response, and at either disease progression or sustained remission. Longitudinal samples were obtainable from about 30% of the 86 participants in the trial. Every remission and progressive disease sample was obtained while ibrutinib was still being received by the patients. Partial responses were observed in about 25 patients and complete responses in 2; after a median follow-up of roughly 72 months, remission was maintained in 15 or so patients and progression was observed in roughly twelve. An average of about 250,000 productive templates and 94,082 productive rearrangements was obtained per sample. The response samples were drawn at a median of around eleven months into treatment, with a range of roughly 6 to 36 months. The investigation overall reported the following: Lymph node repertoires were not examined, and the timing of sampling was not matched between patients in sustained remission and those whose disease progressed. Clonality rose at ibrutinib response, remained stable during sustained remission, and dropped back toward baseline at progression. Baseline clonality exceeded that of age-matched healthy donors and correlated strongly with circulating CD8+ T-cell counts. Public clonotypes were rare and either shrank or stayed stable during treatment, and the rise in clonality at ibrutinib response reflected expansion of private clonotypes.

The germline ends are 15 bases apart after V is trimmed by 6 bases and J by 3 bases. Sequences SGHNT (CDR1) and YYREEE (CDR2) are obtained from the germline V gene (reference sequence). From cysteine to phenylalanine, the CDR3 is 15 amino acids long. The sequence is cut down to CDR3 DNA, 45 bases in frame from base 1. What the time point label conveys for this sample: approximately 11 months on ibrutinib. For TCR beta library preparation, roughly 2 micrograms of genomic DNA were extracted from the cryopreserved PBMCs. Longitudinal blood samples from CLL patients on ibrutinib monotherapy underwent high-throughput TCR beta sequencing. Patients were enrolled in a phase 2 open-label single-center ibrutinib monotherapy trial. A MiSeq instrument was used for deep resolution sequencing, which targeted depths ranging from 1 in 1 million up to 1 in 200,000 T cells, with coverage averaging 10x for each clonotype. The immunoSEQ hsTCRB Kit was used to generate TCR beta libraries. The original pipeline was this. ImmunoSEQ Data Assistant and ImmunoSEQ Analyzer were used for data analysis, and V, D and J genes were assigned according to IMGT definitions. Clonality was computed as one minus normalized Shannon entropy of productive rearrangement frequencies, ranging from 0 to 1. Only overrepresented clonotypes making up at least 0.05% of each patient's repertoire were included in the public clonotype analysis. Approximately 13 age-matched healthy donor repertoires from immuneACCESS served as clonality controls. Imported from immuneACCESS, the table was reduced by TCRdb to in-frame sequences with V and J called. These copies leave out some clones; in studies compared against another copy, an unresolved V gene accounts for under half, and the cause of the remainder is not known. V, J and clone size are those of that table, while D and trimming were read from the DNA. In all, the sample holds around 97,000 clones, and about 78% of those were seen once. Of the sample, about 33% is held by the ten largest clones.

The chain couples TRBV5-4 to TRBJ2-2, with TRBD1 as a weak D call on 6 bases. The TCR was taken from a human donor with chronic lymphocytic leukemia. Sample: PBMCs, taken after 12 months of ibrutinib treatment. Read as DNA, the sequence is TGTGCCAGCACCAGGGGTGGGGGTGACACCGGGGAGCTGTTTTTT. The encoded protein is CASTRGGGDTGELFF.